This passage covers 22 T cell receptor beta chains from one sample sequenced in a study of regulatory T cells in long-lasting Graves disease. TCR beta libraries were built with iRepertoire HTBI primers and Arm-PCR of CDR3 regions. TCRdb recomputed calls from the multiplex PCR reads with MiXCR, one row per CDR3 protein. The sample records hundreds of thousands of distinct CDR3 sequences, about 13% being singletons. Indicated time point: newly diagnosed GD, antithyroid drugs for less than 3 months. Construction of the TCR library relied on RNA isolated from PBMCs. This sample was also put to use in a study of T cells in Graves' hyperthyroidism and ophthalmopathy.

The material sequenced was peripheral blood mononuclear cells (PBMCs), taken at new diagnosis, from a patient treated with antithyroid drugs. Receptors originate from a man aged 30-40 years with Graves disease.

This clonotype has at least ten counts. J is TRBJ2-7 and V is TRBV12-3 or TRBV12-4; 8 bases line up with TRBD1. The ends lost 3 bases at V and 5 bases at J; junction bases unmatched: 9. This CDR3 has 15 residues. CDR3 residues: CASSLGRGPRDEQYF. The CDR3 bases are TGTGCCAGCAGTTTGGGCAGGGGGCCCAGGGACGAGCAGTACTTC.

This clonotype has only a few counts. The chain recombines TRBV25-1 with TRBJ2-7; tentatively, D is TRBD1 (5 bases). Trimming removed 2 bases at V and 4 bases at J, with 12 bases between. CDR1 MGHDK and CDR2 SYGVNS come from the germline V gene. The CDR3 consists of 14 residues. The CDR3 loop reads CASSERGFGYEQYF. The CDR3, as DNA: TGTGCCAGCAGTGAAAGGGGCTTTGGGTACGAGCAGTACTTC.

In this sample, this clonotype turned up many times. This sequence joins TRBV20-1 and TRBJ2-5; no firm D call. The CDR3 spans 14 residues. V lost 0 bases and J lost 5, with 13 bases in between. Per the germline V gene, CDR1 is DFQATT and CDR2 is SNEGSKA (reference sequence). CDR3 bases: TGCAGTGCTAGAGAAAAGGGTAGCCGGGAGACCCAGTACTTC. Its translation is CSAREKGSRETQYF.

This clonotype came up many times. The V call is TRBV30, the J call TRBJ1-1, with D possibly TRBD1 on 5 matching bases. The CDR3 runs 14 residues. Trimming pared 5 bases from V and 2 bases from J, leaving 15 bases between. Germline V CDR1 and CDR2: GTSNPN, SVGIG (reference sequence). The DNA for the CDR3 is TGTGCCTGGGAGCCCGGACACATTAACACTGAAGCTTTCTTT. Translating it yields CAWEPGHINTEAFF.

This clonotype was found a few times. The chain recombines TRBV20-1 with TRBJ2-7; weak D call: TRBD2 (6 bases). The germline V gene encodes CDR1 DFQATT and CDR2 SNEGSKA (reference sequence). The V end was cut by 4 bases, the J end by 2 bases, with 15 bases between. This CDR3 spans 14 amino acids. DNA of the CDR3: TGCAGTGCTACTACCGGGACTGGACCCTACGAGCAGTACTTC. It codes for CSATTGTGPYEQYF.

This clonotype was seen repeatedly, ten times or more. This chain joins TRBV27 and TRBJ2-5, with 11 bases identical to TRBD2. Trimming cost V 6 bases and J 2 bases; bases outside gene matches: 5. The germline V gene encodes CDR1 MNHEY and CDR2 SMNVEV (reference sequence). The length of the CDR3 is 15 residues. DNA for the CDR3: TGTGCCAGCAGCGGGACTAGCGGCTATCAAGAGACCCAGTACTTC. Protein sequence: CASSGTSGYQETQYF.

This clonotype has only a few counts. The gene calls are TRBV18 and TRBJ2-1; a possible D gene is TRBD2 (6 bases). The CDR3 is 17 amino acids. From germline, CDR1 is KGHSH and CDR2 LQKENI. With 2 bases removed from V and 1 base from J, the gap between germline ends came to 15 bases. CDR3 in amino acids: CASSPGVTGESYNEQFF. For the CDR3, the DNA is TGTGCCAGCTCACCAGGGGTGACGGGAGAGTCCTACAATGAGCAGTTCTTC.

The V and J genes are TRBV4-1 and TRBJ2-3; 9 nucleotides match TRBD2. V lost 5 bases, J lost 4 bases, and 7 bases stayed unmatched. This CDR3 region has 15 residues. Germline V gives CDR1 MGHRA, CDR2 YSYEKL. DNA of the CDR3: TGCGCCAGCAGCTCGATAGCGGGAGACGCAGATACGCAGTATTTT. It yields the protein CASSSIAGDADTQYF.

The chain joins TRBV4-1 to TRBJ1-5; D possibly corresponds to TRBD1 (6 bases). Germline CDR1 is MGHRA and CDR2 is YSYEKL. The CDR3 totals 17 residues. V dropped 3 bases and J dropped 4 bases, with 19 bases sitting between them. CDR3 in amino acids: CASSQFAGTRGNQPQHF. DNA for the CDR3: TGCGCCAGCAGCCAGTTCGCCGGGACAAGGGGGAATCAGCCCCAGCATTTT.

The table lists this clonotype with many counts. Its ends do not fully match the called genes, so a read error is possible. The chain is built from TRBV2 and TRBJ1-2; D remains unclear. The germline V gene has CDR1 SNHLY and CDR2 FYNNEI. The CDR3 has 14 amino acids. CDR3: CASSESITSGWYYF. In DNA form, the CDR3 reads TGTGCCAGCAGTGAAAGTATCACATCCGGCTGGTATTACTTC.

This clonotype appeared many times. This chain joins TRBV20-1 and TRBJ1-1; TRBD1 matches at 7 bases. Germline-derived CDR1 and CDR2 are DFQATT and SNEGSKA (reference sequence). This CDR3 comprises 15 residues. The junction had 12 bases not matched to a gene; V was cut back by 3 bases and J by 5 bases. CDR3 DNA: TGCAGTGCTAGGGAACGACAGGGCGGAGGGACTGAAGCTTTCTTT. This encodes CSARERQGGGTEAFF.

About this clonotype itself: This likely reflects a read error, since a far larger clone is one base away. The CDR3 nucleotides read TGTGCCAGCAGTCCCCTGGGACTAGTGGGAGGAGAGACCCAGTACTTC. The encoded protein is CASSPLGLVGGETQYF. This chain connects TRBV2 to TRBJ2-5; 8 bases agree with TRBD2. CDR1 SNHLY and CDR2 FYNNEI come from the germline V gene. CDR3 length: 16 residues. The V and J ends lost 5 bases and 4 bases, in that order; junction bases with no gene match: 12.

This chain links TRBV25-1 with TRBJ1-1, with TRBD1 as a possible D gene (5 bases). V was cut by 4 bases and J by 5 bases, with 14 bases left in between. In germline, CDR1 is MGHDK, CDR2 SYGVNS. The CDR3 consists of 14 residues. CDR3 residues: CASSVTGVWTEAFF. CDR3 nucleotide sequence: TGTGCCAGCAGTGTCACGGGGGTGTGGACTGAAGCTTTCTTT. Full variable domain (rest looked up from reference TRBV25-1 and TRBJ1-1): EADIYQTPRYLVIGTGKKITLECSQTMGHDKMYWYQQDPGMELHLIHYSYGVNSTEKGDLSSESTVSRIRTEHFPLTLESARPSHTSQYLCASSVTGVWTEAFFGQGTRLTVV.

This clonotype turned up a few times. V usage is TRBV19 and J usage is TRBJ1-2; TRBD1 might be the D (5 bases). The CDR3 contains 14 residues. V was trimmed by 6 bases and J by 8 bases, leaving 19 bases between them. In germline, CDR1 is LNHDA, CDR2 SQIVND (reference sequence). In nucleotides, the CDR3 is TGTGCCAGTAGCCCTGAGGGGCTGGGGAGAGGCTACACCTTC. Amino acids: CASSPEGLGRGYTF.

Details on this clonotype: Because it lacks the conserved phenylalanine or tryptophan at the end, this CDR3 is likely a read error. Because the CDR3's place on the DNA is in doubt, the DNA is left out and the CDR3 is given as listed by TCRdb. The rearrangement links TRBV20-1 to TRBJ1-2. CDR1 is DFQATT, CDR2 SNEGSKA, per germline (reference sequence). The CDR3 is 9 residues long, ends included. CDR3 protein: CSARDSGPL.

The CDR3 reads CASSPAASYEQYF. DNA of the CDR3: TGTGCCAGCAGTCCCGCGGCCTCCTACGAGCAGTACTTC. The chain uses TRBV27 and TRBJ2-7; D is undetermined. Germline V gives CDR1 MNHEY, CDR2 SMNVEV (reference sequence). The CDR3 totals 13 residues. V lost 5 bases and J 0 bases, leaving 8 bases between the germline ends.

This CDR3 reads CASSVRGSGTEAFF. CDR3 sequence (DNA): TGTGCCAGCTCAGTCAGGGGCTCGGGCACTGAAGCTTTCTTT. The chain employs TRBV18 and TRBJ1-1, with TRBD1 as a possible D gene (6 bases). CDR1 is KGHSH and CDR2 is LQKENI in the germline V gene. This CDR3 region has 14 residues. The V end lost 5 bases, the J end lost 4 bases, and 14 bases lay between the germline ends. The whole variable domain, remainder taken from reference TRBV18 and TRBJ1-1, is NAGVMQNPRHLVRRRGQEARLRCSPMKGHSHVYWYRQLPEEGLKFMVYLQKENIIDESGMPKERFSAEFPKEGPSILRIQQVVRGDSAAYFCASSVRGSGTEAFFGQGTRLTVV.

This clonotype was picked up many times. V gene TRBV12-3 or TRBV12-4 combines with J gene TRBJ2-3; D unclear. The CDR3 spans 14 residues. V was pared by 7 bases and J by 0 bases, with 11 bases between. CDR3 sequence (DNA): TGTGCCAGCACCCCTCTCATCAGCACAGATACGCAGTATTTT. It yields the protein CASTPLISTDTQYF.

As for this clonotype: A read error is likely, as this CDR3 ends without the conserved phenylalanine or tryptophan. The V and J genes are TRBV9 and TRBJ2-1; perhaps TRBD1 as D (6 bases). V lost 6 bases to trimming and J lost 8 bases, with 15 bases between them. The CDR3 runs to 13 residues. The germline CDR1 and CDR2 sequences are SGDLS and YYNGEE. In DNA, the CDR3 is TGTGCCAGCACCAACCTTGGGGGCGATGAGCAGTTCCTC. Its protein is CASTNLGGDEQFL.

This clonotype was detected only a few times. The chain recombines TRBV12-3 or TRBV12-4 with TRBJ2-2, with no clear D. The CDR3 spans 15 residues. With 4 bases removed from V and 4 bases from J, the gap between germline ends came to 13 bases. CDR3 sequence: CASSSWRGVTGELFF. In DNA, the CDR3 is TGTGCCAGCAGTTCGTGGCGTGGGGTCACCGGGGAGCTGTTTTTT.

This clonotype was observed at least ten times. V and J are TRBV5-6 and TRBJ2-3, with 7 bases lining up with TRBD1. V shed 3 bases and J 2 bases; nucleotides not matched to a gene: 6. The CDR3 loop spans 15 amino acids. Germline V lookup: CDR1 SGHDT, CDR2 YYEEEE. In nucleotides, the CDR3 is TGTGCCAGCAGCTCCGTGGGACAGATCACAGATACGCAGTATTTT. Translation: CASSSVGQITDTQYF.

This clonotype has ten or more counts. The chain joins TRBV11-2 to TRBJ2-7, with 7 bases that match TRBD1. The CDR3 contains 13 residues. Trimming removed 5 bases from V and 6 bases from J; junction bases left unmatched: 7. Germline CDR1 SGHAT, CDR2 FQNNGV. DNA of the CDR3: TGTGCCAGCAGCCCTCGGACAGGATCCGAGCAGTACTTC. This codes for CASSPRTGSEQYF.